The T cell receptor beta chain described here comes from a study of cytomegalovirus exposure and HLA in healthy donors. At the time of sampling, donors were nominally healthy, though unrecorded immune exposures were likely. The PCR contained 60 Vbeta and 13 Jbeta primers. The table came from immunoSEQ multiplex PCR; TCRdb's copy has only in-frame clones and leaves some out. The repertoire holds about 160,000 clones, with less than 90% as singletons. The sample holds one count of this clone. The CDR3 loop spans 15 amino acids. Trimming removed 3 bases at V and 5 bases at J, with 17 bases between. Germline-derived CDR1 and CDR2 are SGDLS and YYNGEE.

Sequenced input: PBMCs. This receptor was identified in a man aged 50 or older in good health and CMV-seropositive. The V gene is TRBV9, the J gene TRBJ1-2; D perhaps matches TRBD1 (5 bases). Here the CDR3 DNA reads TGTGCCAGCAGCGAGCGGGGGAGGGACGGGTATGGCTACACCTTC. Translating gives CASSERGRDGYGYTF. The full variable domain, rest sourced from reference TRBV9 and TRBJ1-2, is DSGVTQTPKHLITATGQRVTLRCSPRSGDLSVYWYQQSLDQGLQFLIQYYNGEERAKGNILERFSAQQFPDLHSELNLSSLELGDSALYFCASSERGRDGYGYTFGSGTRLTVV.